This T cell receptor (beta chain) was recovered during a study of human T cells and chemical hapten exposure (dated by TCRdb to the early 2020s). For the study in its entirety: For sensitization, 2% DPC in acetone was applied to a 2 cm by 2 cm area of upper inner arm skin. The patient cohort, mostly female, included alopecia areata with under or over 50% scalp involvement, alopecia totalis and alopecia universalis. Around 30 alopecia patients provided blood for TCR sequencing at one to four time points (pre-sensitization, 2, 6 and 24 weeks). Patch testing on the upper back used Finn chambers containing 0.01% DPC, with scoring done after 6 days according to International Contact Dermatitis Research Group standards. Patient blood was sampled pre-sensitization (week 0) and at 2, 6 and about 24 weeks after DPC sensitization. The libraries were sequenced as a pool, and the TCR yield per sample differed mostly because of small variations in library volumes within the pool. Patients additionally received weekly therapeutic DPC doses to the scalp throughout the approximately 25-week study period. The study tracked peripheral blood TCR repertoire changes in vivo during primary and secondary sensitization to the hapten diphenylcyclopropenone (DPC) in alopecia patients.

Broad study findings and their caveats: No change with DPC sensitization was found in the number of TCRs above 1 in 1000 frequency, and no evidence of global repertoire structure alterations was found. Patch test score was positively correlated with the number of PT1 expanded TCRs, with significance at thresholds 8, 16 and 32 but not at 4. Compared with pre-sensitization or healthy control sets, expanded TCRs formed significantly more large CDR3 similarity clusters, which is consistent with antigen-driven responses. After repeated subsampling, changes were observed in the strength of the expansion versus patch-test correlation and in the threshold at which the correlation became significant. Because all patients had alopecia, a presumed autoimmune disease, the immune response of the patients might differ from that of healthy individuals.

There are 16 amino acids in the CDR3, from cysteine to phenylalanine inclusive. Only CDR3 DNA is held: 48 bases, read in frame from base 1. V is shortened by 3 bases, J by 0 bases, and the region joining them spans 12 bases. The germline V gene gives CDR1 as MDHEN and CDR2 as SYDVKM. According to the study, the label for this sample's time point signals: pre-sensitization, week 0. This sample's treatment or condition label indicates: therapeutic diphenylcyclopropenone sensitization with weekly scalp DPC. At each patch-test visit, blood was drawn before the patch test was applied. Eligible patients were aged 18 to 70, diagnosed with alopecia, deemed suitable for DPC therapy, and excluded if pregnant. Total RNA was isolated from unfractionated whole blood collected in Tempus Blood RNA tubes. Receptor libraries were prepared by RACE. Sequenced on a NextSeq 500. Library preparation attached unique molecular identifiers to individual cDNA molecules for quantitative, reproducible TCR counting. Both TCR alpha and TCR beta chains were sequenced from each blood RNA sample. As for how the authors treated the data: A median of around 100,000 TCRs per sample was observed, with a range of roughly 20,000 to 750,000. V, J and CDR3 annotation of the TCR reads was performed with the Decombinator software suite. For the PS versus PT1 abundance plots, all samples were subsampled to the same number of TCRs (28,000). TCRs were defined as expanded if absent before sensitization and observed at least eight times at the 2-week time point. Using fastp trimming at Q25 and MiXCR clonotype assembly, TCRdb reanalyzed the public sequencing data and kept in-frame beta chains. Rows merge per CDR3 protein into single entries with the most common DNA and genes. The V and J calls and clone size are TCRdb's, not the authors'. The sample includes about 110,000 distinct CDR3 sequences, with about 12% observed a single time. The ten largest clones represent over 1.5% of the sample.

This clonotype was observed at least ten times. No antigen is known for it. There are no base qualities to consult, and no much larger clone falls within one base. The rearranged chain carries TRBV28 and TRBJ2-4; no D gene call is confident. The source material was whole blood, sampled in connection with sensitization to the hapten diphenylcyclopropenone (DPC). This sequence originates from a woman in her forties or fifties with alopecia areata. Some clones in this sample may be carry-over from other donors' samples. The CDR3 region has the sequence CASSFLGGVAKNIQYF. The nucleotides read TGTGCCAGCAGTTTCCTAGGTGGTGTAGCCAAAAACATTCAGTACTTC.